One sample yielded the 13 T cell receptor beta chains listed below, sequenced in a study of T cells after yellow fever vaccination. Via MiXCR, TCRdb re-called the 5' RACE reads, giving one row per CDR3 protein. The data show some 320,000 distinct CDR3 sequences, with around 4.3% seen just once and just under 20% held by the top ten. Specimen: PBMCs, collected 15 days after the yellow fever booster vaccination. These receptors all stem from a man younger than 30 who received the YFV17D yellow fever vaccine.

This clonotype appeared a few times. The chain's CDR3 is CASSPVGRGYTDTQYF. The CDR3 region has the DNA TGTGCCAGCAGCCCCGTCGGGCGGGGGTACACAGATACGCAGTATTTT. The genes are TRBV7-9 and TRBJ2-3, with 7 bases fitting TRBD2. V shed 5 bases and J 2 bases; nucleotides not matched to a gene: 10. The germline V gene encodes CDR1 SEHNR and CDR2 FQNEAQ (reference sequence). This CDR3 spans 16 amino acids.

This rearrangement joins TRBV10-3 to TRBJ1-1; D gene ambiguous. The V and J ends lost 2 bases and 6 bases respectively, with 10 bases between them. Germline CDR1 ENHRY, CDR2 SYGVKD. CDR3 length equals 13 residues. In nucleotides, the CDR3 is TGTGCCATCAGTGAGCCCGGTCACCCTGAAGCTTTCTTT. This sequence encodes CAISEPGHPEAFF.

This clonotype was seen a handful of times. This chain links TRBV6-5 with TRBJ1-6, with D maybe TRBD1 (5 bases). This CDR3 is built from 14 residues. From germline, CDR1 is MNHEY and CDR2 SVGAGI. The V end was cut by 2 bases, the J end by 7 bases, with 9 bases between. This CDR3 is CASSYQGENSPLHF. The CDR3 nucleotides are TGTGCCAGCAGTTACCAGGGAGAAAATTCACCCCTCCACTTT.

This clonotype was observed a few times. The chain couples TRBV5-6 to TRBJ2-5; 8 bases map to TRBD1. The CDR3 spans 16 residues. The ends lost 3 bases at V and 2 bases at J; junction bases unmatched: 9. Germline V lookup: CDR1 SGHDT, CDR2 YYEEEE. In nucleotides, the CDR3 is TGTGCCAGCAGCTCCGACAGGGGCGACATACAAGAGACCCAGTACTTC. It yields the protein CASSSDRGDIQETQYF.

V is TRBV2 and J is TRBJ2-3; perhaps TRBD1 as D (5 bases). Looked up from germline, CDR1 is SNHLY and CDR2 is FYNNEI. This CDR3 spans 12 amino acids. V lost 8 bases and J lost 3, with 9 bases in between. This CDR3 reads CASVGQTDTQYF. The CDR3 DNA reads as TGTGCCAGCGTGGGGCAGACAGATACGCAGTATTTT.

In its sample, this clonotype was seen many times. V and J are TRBV4-3 and TRBJ2-7; perhaps TRBD1 as D (6 bases). Trimming left V 4 bases short and J 1 base short, with 11 bases between. The CDR3 loop spans 14 amino acids. Germline lookup yields CDR1 LGHNA and CDR2 YSLEER. The CDR3 sequence: CASSLDRVSYEQYF. DNA for the CDR3: TGCGCCAGCAGCCTGGACAGAGTTTCCTACGAGCAGTACTTC.

This clonotype has a count of ten or more. The rearrangement joins TRBV5-5 to TRBJ2-5; D is perhaps TRBD2 (6 bases). The germline V gene has CDR1 SGHKS and CDR2 YYEKEE (reference sequence). V lost 7 bases, J lost 5 bases, and 12 bases lay in between. The CDR3 consists of 12 residues. CDR3 in amino acids: CASDVGGETQYF. CDR3 in DNA: TGTGCCAGCGATGTAGGAGGGGAGACCCAGTACTTC.

This clonotype was seen a few times. V and J are TRBV7-2 and TRBJ2-3; no definite D call. The CDR3 has 15 amino acids. Trimming stripped 5 bases from V and 4 bases from J, with 16 bases between. Germline V CDR1 and CDR2: SGHTA, FQGNSA. Here the CDR3 DNA reads TGTGCCAGCAGCCGCGAATGGGGTTTGGCAGATACGCAGTATTTT. Protein sequence: CASSREWGLADTQYF.

Only a few counts were recorded for this clonotype. This chain joins TRBV7-4 and TRBJ1-2; possible D gene TRBD1, 5 bases. The V end was cut by 1 base, the J end by 5 bases, with 20 bases between. The V gene's germline CDR1 is SGHVT and CDR2 SQSDAQ. This CDR3 comprises 17 residues. DNA for the CDR3: TGTGCCAGCAGCTTAGTGGGCAGGGAAGCTCTACCATATGGCTACACCTTC. Amino acid sequence: CASSLVGREALPYGYTF. Filled out from reference TRBV7-4 and TRBJ1-2, the complete variable domain reads GAGVSQSPRYKVAKRGRDVALRCDSISGHVTLYWYRQTLGQGSEVLTYSQSDAQRDKSGRPSGRFSAERPERSVSTLKIQRTEQGDSAVYLCASSLVGREALPYGYTFGSGTRLTVV.

This clonotype was counted between two and nine times. V usage is TRBV12-3 or TRBV12-4 and J usage is TRBJ2-5, with 7 bases fitting TRBD2. The CDR3 has 18 residues. The junction had 16 bases not matched to a gene; V was cut back by 5 bases and J by 1 base. The CDR3 DNA reads TGTGCCAGCAGTCCCCGGCGGCGGGGGATGTTACTCCAAGAGACCCAGTACTTC. This translates into CASSPRRRGMLLQETQYF.

The sample holds a few counts of this clonotype. The chain employs TRBV18 and TRBJ2-7; no firm D call. The CDR3 runs to 13 residues. The V gene lost 4 bases and the J gene lost 7 bases, with 14 bases spanning the gap. Looked up from germline, CDR1 is KGHSH and CDR2 is LQKENI. The CDR3 bases are TGTGCCAGCTCACGCTCCAGGAACGAGGAGCAGTACGTC. It specifies CASSRSRNEEQYV.

The V and J genes are TRBV12-3 or TRBV12-4 and TRBJ1-4; 7 nucleotides line up with TRBD1. The CDR3 loop spans 15 amino acids. The J segment lost 5 bases and the V segment lost 2 bases, leaving 5 bases of the junction unmatched. The CDR3 sequence is CASSLTGVKNEKLFF. The CDR3 DNA follows: TGTGCCAGCAGTTTAACAGGGGTCAAGAATGAAAAACTGTTTTTT.

A few counts support this clonotype. The gene calls are TRBV5-1 and TRBJ1-6, with D possibly matching TRBD1 (6 bases). Trimming removed 4 bases at V and 5 bases at J, with 13 bases between. Germline V gene sequence: CDR1 SGHRS, CDR2 YFSETQ. The CDR3 is 15 residues long. CDR3 region: CASSVQGRDNSPLHF. CDR3 nucleotides: TGCGCCAGCAGCGTACAGGGTAGGGATAATTCACCCCTCCACTTT.